A single TCR beta chain is shown here with its context. Clones were read by immunoSEQ multiplex PCR, and TCRdb kept only the in-frame ones, dropping some. The table includes about 560,000 clones, just over 75% detected once. CDR1 is SGHTS and CDR2 is YDEGEE in the germline V gene. This CDR3 is built from 15 residues. V was trimmed by 2 bases and J by 2 bases, leaving 11 bases between them. The data belong to a study of shared clonotypes between healthy human individuals. HIV-negative, healthy adults without recent acute infections or vaccinations were the donors. The sequencing sample was made of PBMCs. This TCR was recovered from a woman in her thirties or forties in good health. Some clones in this sample may be carry-over from other donors' samples. This rearrangement joins TRBV5-8 to TRBJ2-1; D unclear. The CDR3 DNA reads TGTGCCAGCAGCTTCAGTCTAGGTGCCTACAATGAGCAGTTCTTC. Translated: CASSFSLGAYNEQFF.